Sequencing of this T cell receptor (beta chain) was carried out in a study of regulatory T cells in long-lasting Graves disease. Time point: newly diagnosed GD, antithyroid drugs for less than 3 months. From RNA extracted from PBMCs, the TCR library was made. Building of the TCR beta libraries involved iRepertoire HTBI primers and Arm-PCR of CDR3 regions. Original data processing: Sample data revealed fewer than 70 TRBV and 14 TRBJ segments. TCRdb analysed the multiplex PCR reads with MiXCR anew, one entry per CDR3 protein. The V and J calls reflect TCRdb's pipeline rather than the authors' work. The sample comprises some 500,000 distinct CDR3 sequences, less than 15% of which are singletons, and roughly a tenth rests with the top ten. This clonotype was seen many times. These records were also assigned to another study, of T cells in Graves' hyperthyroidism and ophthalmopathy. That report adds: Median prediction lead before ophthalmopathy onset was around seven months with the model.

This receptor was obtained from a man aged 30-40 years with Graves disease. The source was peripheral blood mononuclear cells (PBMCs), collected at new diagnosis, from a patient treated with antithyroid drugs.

The CDR3 loop reads CATSDDVDRGETQYF. The CDR3 DNA follows: TGTGCCACCAGTGATGACGTTGACAGGGGTGAGACCCAGTACTTC. The chain is built from TRBV24-1 and TRBJ2-5; 8 positions match TRBD1. The CDR3 sequence is 15 residues long. CDR1 and CDR2 (germline): KGHDR, SFDVKD. V lost 3 bases and J lost 5; bases outside the gene matches: 7.